This TCR beta chain was observed in a study of T-cell reconstitution after alpha-beta-depleted transplantation in children. The authors prepared the TCRbeta library with unique molecular identifiers. Using its own MiXCR run on the PCR reads, TCRdb lists one record per CDR3 protein. The sample lists hundreds of thousands of distinct CDR3 sequences, 13% occurring once. Trimming at V came to 1 base and at J to 4 bases, leaving 4 bases not matched to a gene. Germline CDR1 is SGHRS and CDR2 is YFSETQ. CDR3 size: 15 residues. Material: PBMCs, obtained before TCRalphabeta/CD19-depleted stem cell transplant. This chain joins TRBV5-1 and TRBJ2-3, with 9 nucleotides matching TRBD1. The receptor comes from a girl between 2 and 10 years old with congenital amegakaryocytic thrombocytopenia, due to receive a stem cell transplant. The CDR3 DNA follows: TGCGCCAGCAGCTTGCGGGGACAGGGCCCAGATACGCAGTATTTT. It codes for CASSLRGQGPDTQYF.